This entry lists 19 T cell receptor beta chains sequenced from one sample in a study of T cell responses to AZD1222 COVID-19 vaccine. Here immunoSEQ multiplex PCR was the method, and the copy in TCRdb shows in-frame clones only, minus some. Of some 150,000 clones listed, less than 90% are singletons. The sample was peripheral blood, taken on day 0 of AZD1222 vaccination. The receptors stem from an adult in good health.

CDR3 coding DNA: TGTGCCAGCAGCTTGGCCGAGGGAACTGAAGCTTTCTTT. Its translation: CASSLAEGTEAFF. J is TRBJ1-1 and V is TRBV5-4; D is undetermined. Germline lookup yields CDR1 SGHNT and CDR2 YYREEE (reference sequence). Trimming took 0 bases from V and 5 from J, leaving 8 bases between them. CDR3 length: 13 residues. Full variable domain (remainder filled in from reference TRBV5-4 and TRBJ1-1): ETGVTQSPTHLIKTRGQQVTLRCSSQSGHNTVSWYQQALGQGPQFIFQYYREEENGRGNFPPRFSGLQFPNYSSELNVNALELDDSALYLCASSLAEGTEAFFGQGTRLTVV.

The V gene is TRBV21-1, the J gene TRBJ2-5. TRBV21-1 is a documented pseudogene. CDR3 length: 16 residues. The CDR3 DNA is TGTGCCAGCAGCAAGCTCACTCCGGGACGACAAGAGACCCAGTACTTC. Its translation: CASSKLTPGRQETQYF.

As for this clone: Germline is not matched at one junction end, which may reflect a read error. This chain joins TRBV18 and TRBJ2-7, with a weak D call TRBD1 (6 bases). The germline gives CDR1 KGHSH, CDR2 LQKENI. The length of the CDR3 is 12 residues. CDR3 sequence: CASSLGDTFRDF. As DNA, the CDR3 is TGTGCCAGCTCACTCGGGGACACCTTTAGGGACTTC. Supplemented by reference TRBV18 and TRBJ2-7, the full variable domain reads NAGVMQNPRHLVRRRGQEARLRCSPMKGHSHVYWYRQLPEEGLKFMVYLQKENIIDESGMPKERFSAEFPKEGPSILRIQQVVRGDSAAYFCASSLGDTFRDFGPGTRLTVT.

The chain combines TRBV5-1 with TRBJ2-7, with D possibly being TRBD1 (6 bases). Trimming took off 6 bases at V and 6 bases at J, with 16 bases between the two ends. Germline CDR1 SGHRS, CDR2 YFSETQ. CDR3 length equals 13 residues. The CDR3: CASTPRGIGEQYF. Written as DNA, the CDR3 is TGCGCCAGCACCCCAAGGGGGATTGGCGAGCAGTACTTC.

This clone was found once. The rearrangement links TRBV14 to TRBJ1-2, with D unclear. CDR1 is SGHDN and CDR2 is FVKESK in the germline V gene. The CDR3 is 13 amino acids. V was clipped by 4 bases and J by 7 bases, with 13 bases between them. The CDR3 DNA is TGTGCCAGCAGCCTAGGTGACCCGGGTGGCTACACCTTC. Translation gives CASSLGDPGGYTF.

This clone was seen a single time. This chain uses TRBV10-1 with TRBJ2-5; TRBD2 agrees at 8 bases. Germline V lookup: CDR1 WNHNN, CDR2 SYGVQD (reference sequence). V was pared by 7 bases and J by 0 bases, with 10 bases of the junction left unmatched. This CDR3 spans 16 amino acids. The CDR3 DNA reads TGCGCCAGCATCCATTGCGGGGGGAGGTACCAAGAGACCCAGTACTTC. Its protein is CASIHCGGRYQETQYF.

The CDR3 reads CASSPSGGCYEQYF. The CDR3 DNA reads as TGTGCCAGCAGCCCGAGCGGGGGGTGCTACGAGCAGTACTTC. The rearrangement links TRBV3-1 (or the pseudogene TRBV3-2) to TRBJ2-7; 9 bases are shared with TRBD2. CDR1 is LGHDT and CDR2 is YNNKEL in the germline V gene (reference sequence). The CDR3 has 14 residues. V gave up 4 bases and J gave up 3 bases; unmatched junction bases: 4.

The chain has TRBV9 and TRBJ1-2, with 7 bases aligning to TRBD1. Germline CDR1 SGDLS, CDR2 YYNGEE. The CDR3 loop spans 15 amino acids. The ends lost 0 bases at V and 8 bases at J; junction bases unmatched: 10. This CDR3 is CASSVANAGGNGYTF. CDR3 in DNA: TGTGCCAGCAGCGTAGCTAATGCAGGGGGTAACGGCTACACCTTC.

This clone was observed a single time. The rearrangement uses TRBV5-1 and TRBJ2-6; 10 nucleotides agree with TRBD1. The CDR3 runs to 16 residues. Trimming removed 1 base from V and 4 bases from J; junction bases left unmatched: 2. CDR1 SGHRS and CDR2 YFSETQ come from the germline V gene. The CDR3 sequence is CASSLRQGAGANVLTF. The DNA for the CDR3 is TGCGCCAGCAGCTTGAGACAGGGGGCCGGGGCCAACGTCCTGACTTTC. Filled out from reference TRBV5-1 and TRBJ2-6, the complete variable domain reads KAGVTQTPRYLIKTRGQQVTLSCSPISGHRSVSWYQQTPGQGLQFLFEYFSETQRNKGNFPGRFSGRQFSNSRSEMNVSTLELGDSALYLCASSLRQGAGANVLTFGAGSRLTVL.

The chain uses TRBV7-2 and TRBJ2-2; D possibly uses TRBD1 or TRBD2 (6 bases each). From germline, CDR1 is SGHTA and CDR2 FQGNSA. The V end lost 7 bases, the J end lost 5 bases, and 17 bases lay between the germline ends. The CDR3 has 15 residues. The CDR3 bases are TGTGCCAGCACGCTCGGGGGCCAGAGGACCGGGGAGCTGTTTTTT. The encoded protein is CASTLGGQRTGELFF.

This clone was detected a few times. CDR3 coding DNA: TGCAGTGCTAGTAGGCAGATCATGAACACTGAAGCTTTCTTT. This gives the protein CSASRQIMNTEAFF. This chain uses TRBV20-1 with TRBJ1-1; D unclear. The CDR3 covers 14 residues. Trimming stripped 3 bases from V and 0 bases from J, with 11 bases between. Germline CDR1 DFQATT, CDR2 SNEGSKA (reference sequence).

The rearrangement links TRBV5-4 to TRBJ1-2; 7 bases fit TRBD1. The V and J ends lost 6 bases and 2 bases, in that order; junction bases with no gene match: 7. Germline V gives CDR1 SGHNT, CDR2 YYREEE (reference sequence). This CDR3 spans 14 amino acids. The CDR3: CASISQGQNYGYTF. Written as DNA, the CDR3 is TGTGCCAGCATCTCCCAGGGACAGAACTATGGCTACACCTTC.

This clone appeared once. The chain is built from TRBV6-2 or TRBV6-3 and TRBJ2-1; D unclear. The V gene lost 6 bases and the J gene lost 10 bases, with 22 bases spanning the gap. Germline V lookup: CDR1 MNHEY, CDR2 SVGEGT. CDR3 size: 15 residues. CDR3: CASRPQRLIENEQFF. The CDR3 DNA follows: TGTGCCAGCAGACCTCAGCGTCTTATTGAAAACGAGCAGTTCTTC.

The gene calls are TRBV2 and TRBJ1-2; possible D gene TRBD1, 5 bases. V was trimmed by 5 bases and J by 3 bases, leaving 13 bases between them. Per germline, CDR1 SNHLY and CDR2 FYNNEI. This CDR3 region has 14 residues. The CDR3 DNA is TGTGCCAGCAGTTTGCCAGGGATGGACTATGGCTACACCTTC. Protein: CASSLPGMDYGYTF.

The rearrangement joins TRBV7-2 to TRBJ2-3, with D uncertain. Germline V gene lookup returns CDR1 SGHTA and CDR2 FQGNSA. Trimming stripped 5 bases from V and 4 bases from J, with 10 bases between. The CDR3 has 13 amino acids. DNA for the CDR3: TGTGCCAGCAGCGAAATTGCCGCAGATACGCAGTATTTT. Its translation is CASSEIAADTQYF.

The rearrangement links TRBV7-2 to TRBJ2-3, with 7 bases identical to TRBD2. Per the germline V gene, CDR1 is SGHTA and CDR2 is FQGNSA. The CDR3 spans 15 residues. The junction had 7 bases not matched to a gene; V was cut back by 7 bases and J by 0 bases. This CDR3 reads CASTLGGGSTDTQYF. In DNA form, the CDR3 reads TGTGCCAGCACCCTAGGCGGGGGAAGCACAGATACGCAGTATTTT.

For the CDR3, the DNA is TGTGCCAGCAGCTTAGACAGGGGGAGCACCGGGGAGCTGTTTTTT. It codes for CASSLDRGSTGELFF. The V call is TRBV7-2, the J call TRBJ2-2; TRBD1 matches at 8 bases. The CDR3 has 15 residues. Germline V gene data show CDR1 as SGHTA and CDR2 as FQGNSA. V dropped 1 base and J dropped 4; count of bases not matched to a gene: 2.

The V gene is TRBV3-1 (or the pseudogene TRBV3-2), the J gene TRBJ2-1; 10 bases are shared with TRBD2. The CDR3 has 16 amino acids. Trimming removed 0 bases from V and 8 bases from J; junction bases left unmatched: 7. Per germline, CDR1 LGHDT and CDR2 YNNKEL (reference sequence). For the CDR3, the DNA is TGTGCCAGCAGCCAAGATGGGAGCGGGGGGGCCTATGAGCAGTTCTTC. Residues: CASSQDGSGGAYEQFF.

CDR3: CASSSLAPEETQYF. As DNA, the CDR3 is TGTGCCAGCAGTTCCCTAGCGCCTGAAGAGACCCAGTACTTC. The chain couples TRBV6-5 to TRBJ2-5; D is possibly TRBD2 (6 bases). From germline, CDR1 is MNHEY and CDR2 SVGAGI. V was clipped by 4 bases and J by 3 bases, with 12 bases between them. This CDR3 has 14 amino acids.